This T cell receptor (beta chain) came from a study of Ad26.COV2.S vaccination and SARS-CoV-2 variants. V lost 1 base and J 5 bases, leaving 14 bases between the germline ends. CDR1 SGHTA and CDR2 FQGNSA come from the germline V gene. This CDR3 is built from 15 residues. In its sample, this clone was seen a few times. Assay: immunoSEQ multiplex PCR; the TCRdb copy retains only in-frame clones and omits some. This sample has about 140,000 clones, with about nine tenths found just once. This receptor was identified in a human donor who had recovered from COVID-19. This chain joins TRBV7-2 and TRBJ2-5; TRBD2 might be the D (6 bases). The source was peripheral blood, collected after recovery from COVID-19. The CDR3 loop is CASSLGLGGKETQYF. The CDR3 DNA is TGTGCCAGCAGCTTAGGGCTAGGAGGGAAGGAGACCCAGTACTTC.